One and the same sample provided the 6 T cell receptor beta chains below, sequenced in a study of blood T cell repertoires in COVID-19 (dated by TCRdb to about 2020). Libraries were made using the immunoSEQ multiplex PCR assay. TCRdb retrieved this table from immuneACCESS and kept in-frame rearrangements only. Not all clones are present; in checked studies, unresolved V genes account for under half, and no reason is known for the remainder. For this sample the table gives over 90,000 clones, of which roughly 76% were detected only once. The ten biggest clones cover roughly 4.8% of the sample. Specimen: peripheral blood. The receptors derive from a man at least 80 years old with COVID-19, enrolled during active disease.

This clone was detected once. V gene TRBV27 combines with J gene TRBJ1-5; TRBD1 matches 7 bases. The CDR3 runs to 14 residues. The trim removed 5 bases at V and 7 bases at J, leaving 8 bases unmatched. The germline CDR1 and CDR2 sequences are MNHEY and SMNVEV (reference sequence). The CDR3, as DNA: TGTGCCAGCAGTCCGACAGGGACTCTCCAGCCCCAGCATTTT. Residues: CASSPTGTLQPQHF.

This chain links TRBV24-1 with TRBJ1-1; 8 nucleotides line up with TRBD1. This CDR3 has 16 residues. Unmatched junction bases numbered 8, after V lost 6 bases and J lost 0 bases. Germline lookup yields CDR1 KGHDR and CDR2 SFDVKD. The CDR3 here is CATSFATGDLNTEAFF. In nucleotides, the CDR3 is TGTGCCACCAGTTTTGCGACAGGGGACTTGAACACTGAAGCTTTCTTT.

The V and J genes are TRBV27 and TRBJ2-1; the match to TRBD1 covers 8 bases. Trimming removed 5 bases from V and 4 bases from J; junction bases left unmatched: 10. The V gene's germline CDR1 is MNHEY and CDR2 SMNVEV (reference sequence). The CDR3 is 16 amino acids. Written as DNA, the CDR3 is TGTGCCAGCAGTACCCGACAGGGGACGAATTACAATGAGCAGTTCTTC. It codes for CASSTRQGTNYNEQFF.

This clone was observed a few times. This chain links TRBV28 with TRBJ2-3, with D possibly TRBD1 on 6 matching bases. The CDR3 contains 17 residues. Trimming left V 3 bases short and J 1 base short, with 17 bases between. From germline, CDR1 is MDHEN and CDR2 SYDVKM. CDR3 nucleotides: TGTGCCAGCAGTTTGATTACAGGGTCGTGGGGCACAGATACGCAGTATTTT. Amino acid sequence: CASSLITGSWGTDTQYF.

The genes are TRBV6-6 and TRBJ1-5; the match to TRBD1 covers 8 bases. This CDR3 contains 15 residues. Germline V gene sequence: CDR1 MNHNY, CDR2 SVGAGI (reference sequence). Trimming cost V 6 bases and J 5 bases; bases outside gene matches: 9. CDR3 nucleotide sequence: TGTGCCAGCAGACCCGGACAGGGTTGGGATCAGCCCCAGCATTTT. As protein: CASRPGQGWDQPQHF.

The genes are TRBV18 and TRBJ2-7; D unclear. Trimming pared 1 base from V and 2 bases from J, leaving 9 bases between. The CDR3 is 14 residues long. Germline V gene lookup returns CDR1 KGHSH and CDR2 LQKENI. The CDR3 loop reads CASSPQQKTYEQYF. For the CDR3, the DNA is TGTGCCAGCTCACCACAACAGAAAACCTACGAGCAGTACTTC.